Below, 3 T cell receptor beta chains from the same sample are listed, as sequenced in a study of beta chain features in type 1 diabetes. General study results and limits: TCRB CDR3 length was moderately but significantly reduced in all four CD4+ subsets of Type 1 diabetes patients.

The investigators reverse transcribed all of the isolated RNA, so they sequenced expressed TCRB transcripts. Profiling relied on immunoSEQ multiplex PCR, and the TCRdb table lists in-frame clones only, not all of them. The table includes some 15,000 clones, approximately 68% detected once. Their antigens are not known. Sequencing used Tregs from blood. The origin of the receptors is a man aged 30-40 years with type 1 diabetes.

This chain connects TRBV6-1 to TRBJ2-7; TRBD1 aligns across 9 bases. CDR3 length: 15 amino acids. Germline-derived CDR1 and CDR2 are MNHNS and SASEGT. Trimming removed 4 bases from V and 0 bases from J; junction bases left unmatched: 4. CDR3 sequence (DNA): TGTGCCAGCAGTGCCGGGACAGGGCCCTCCTACGAGCAGTACTTC. Translated: CASSAGTGPSYEQYF.

V usage is TRBV25-1 and J usage is TRBJ2-6; the D is unclear. V was cut by 6 bases and J by 0 bases, with 3 bases left in between. The germline CDR1 and CDR2 sequences are MGHDK and SYGVNS. This CDR3 comprises 13 residues. The CDR3 DNA sequence: TGTGCCAGCAGGAGCTCTGGGGCCAACGTCCTGACTTTC. It codes for CASRSSGANVLTF.

The genes are TRBV11-2 and TRBJ2-1, with 11 nucleotides matching TRBD1. CDR3 length: 16 amino acids. CDR1 SGHAT and CDR2 FQNNGV come from the germline V gene. Trimming removed 2 bases from V and 4 bases from J; junction bases left unmatched: 4. The CDR3 nucleotides are TGTGCCAGCAGCTTACTTGGGACAGGGGGATACAATGAGCAGTTCTTC. It codes for CASSLLGTGGYNEQFF. Based on the CDR3 plus reference TRBV11-2 and TRBJ2-1, the full variable domain is EAGVAQSPRYKIIEKRQSVAFWCNPISGHATLYWYQQILGQGPKLLIQFQNNGVVDDSQLPKDRFSAERLKGVDSTLKIQPAKLEDSAVYLCASSLLGTGGYNEQFFGPGTRLTVL.